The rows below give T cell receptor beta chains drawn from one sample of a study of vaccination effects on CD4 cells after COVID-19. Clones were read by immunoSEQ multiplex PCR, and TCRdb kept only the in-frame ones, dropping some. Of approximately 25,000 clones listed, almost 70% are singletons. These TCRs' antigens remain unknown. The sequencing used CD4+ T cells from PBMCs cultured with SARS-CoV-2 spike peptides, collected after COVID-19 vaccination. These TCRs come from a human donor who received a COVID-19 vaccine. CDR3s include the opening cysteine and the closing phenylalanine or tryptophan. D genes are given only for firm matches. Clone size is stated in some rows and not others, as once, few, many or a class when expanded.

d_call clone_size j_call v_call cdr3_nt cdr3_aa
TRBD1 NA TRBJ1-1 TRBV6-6 TGTGCCAGCAGTCGTGGGACAGCGAACACTGAAGCTTTCTTT CASSRGTANTEAFF
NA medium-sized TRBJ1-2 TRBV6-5 TGTGCCAGCACCCGAGGGTCTTTTGGCTACACCTTC CASTRGSFGYTF
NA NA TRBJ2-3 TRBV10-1 TGCGCCAGCAGCCAAGGACATGCAACAGATACGCAGTATTTT CASSQGHATDTQYF
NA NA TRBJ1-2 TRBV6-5 TGTGCCAGCAGTTACTCGGTACGGGAGAACTATGGCTACACCTTC CASSYSVRENYGYTF
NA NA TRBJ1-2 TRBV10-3 TGTGCCACCACGGGACAAAATAACTATGGCTACACCTTC CATTGQNNYGYTF
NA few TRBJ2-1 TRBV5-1 TGCGCCAGCAGCTTGGCAGTAGGGGATGAGCAGTTCTTC CASSLAVGDEQFF
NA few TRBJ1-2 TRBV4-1 TGCGCCAGCAGCCACAGTTTTGGCTACACCTTC CASSHSFGYTF
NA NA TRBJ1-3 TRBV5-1 TGCGCCAGCAGCCCACAGGCCGAAAGAAACACCATATATTTT CASSPQAERNTIYF
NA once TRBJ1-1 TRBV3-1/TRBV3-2 TGTGCCAGCAGCCAAGGGGGAGGCAACACTGAAGCTTTCTTT CASSQGGGNTEAFF
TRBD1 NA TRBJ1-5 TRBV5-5 TGTGCCAGCAGCTTGGGACAGGGAATCTTAAGGAACGGTCAGCCCCAGCATTTT CASSLGQGILRNGQPQHF
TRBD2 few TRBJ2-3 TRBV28 TGTGCCAGCCTAGGACTAGCGAGCACAGATACGCAGTATTTT CASLGLASTDTQYF
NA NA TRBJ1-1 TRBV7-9 TGTGCCAGCAGCTTAGATGGCAGCTTGAACACTGAAGCTTTCTTT CASSLDGSLNTEAFF
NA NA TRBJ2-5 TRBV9 TGTGCCAGCAGCGGTAGGGGACGGCAACCCTTGGGGCAAGAGACCCAGTACTTC CASSGRGRQPLGQETQYF
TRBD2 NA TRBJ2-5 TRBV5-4 TGTGCCAGCAGCTTAGCGGGGGGGCCTTTAGAGACCCAGTACTTC CASSLAGGPLETQYF
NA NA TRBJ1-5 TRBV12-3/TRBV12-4 TGTGCCAGCAGCCCGGTCGAGAATCAGCCCCAGCATTTT CASSPVENQPQHF
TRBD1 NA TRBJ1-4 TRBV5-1 TGCGCCAGCAGCGCATCCGGGACAGGAGATGAAAAACTGTTTTTT CASSASGTGDEKLFF
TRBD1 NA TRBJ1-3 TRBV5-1 TGCGCCAGCAGCTCGACAGGGTCTAGAAACACCATATATTTT CASSSTGSRNTIYF
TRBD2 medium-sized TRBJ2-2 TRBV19 TGTGCCAGTAGTTCCCGGGGGGCCGGGGAGCTGTTTTTT CASSSRGAGELFF
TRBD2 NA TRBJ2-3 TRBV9 TGTGCCAGCAGCTTTTCTAGCGGGGGCGCAGATACGCAGTATTTT CASSFSSGGADTQYF
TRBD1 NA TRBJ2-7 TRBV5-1 TGCGCCAGCCGGACAGGCGACTACGAGCAGTACTTC CASRTGDYEQYF
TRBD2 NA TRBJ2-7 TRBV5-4 TGTGCCAGCAGCTTATCCTCGGGAGGGCCGCGCGAGCAGTACTTC CASSLSSGGPREQYF
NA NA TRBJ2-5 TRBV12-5 TGTGCTAGTGGTTTGCCCTCCTCTACAGAGACCCAGTACTTC CASGLPSSTETQYF
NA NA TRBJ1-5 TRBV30 TGTGCCTGGACCGGGAGGCAAAATCAGCCCCAGCATTTT CAWTGRQNQPQHF
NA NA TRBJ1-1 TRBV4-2 TGTGCCAGCAGCCAAGTTGGGGGCGCAGAGGTGTACACTGAAGCTTTCTTT CASSQVGGAEVYTEAFF
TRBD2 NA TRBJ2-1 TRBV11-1 TGTGCCAGCAGCTTAGGGGCTAGCGGGCTCAATGAGCAGTTCTTC CASSLGASGLNEQFF
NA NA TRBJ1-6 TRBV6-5 TGTGCCAGCAGTTACAGGGCCAGGGATAATTCACCCCTCCACTTT CASSYRARDNSPLHF
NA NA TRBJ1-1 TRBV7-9 TGTGCCAGCAGCGCGCGACAGGAGCCTGAAGCTTTCTTT CASSARQEPEAFF
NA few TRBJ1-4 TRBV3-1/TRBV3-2 TGTGCCAGCAGCTTCCCCTCGAACGAAAAACTGTTTTTT CASSFPSNEKLFF
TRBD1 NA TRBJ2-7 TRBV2 TGTGCCAGCAGCCGGGACAGCGGATCCTACGAGCAGTACTTC CASSRDSGSYEQYF
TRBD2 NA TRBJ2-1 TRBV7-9 TGTGCCAGCAGCCGGACTAGCGGGAGGGCCTACAATGAGCAGTTCTTC CASSRTSGRAYNEQFF
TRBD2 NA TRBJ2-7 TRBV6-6 TGTGCCAGCAGTTACGCGGGAGGGGACTACGAGCAGTACTTC CASSYAGGDYEQYF
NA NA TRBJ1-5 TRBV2 TGTGCCAGCACTAGTCGCTGGGGAAATCAGCCCCAGCATTTT CASTSRWGNQPQHF
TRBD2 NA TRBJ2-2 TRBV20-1 TGCAGTGCTAGTATAGCGGGGTCGGACGGGGAGCTGTTTTTT CSASIAGSDGELFF
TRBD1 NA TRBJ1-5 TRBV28 TGTGCCAGCGAGGGACAGGGAGGCAATCAGCCCCAGCATTTT CASEGQGGNQPQHF
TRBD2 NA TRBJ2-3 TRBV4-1 TGCGCCAGCAGCCAAGAGCTAGCGGGAGGGCGGACAGATACGCAGTATTTT CASSQELAGGRTDTQYF
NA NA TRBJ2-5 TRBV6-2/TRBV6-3 TGTGCCAGCAGTTACCCCGTTACAAAGGTGGTGACCCAGTACTTC CASSYPVTKVVTQYF
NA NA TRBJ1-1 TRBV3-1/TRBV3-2 TGTGCCAGCAGCCAAGATGGAGGGGGAACTGAAGCTTTCTTT CASSQDGGGTEAFF
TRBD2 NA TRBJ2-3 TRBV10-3 TGTGCCATCAGTGAGTTGACTAGCGGGGGGACAAATACGCAGTATTTT CAISELTSGGTNTQYF
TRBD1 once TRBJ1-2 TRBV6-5 TGTGCCAGCAGAAAACAGGGGGTTAATGGCTACACCTTC CASRKQGVNGYTF
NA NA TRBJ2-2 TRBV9 TGTGCCAGCAGCGTGCAGGGGGGAGGGGAGCTGTTTTTT CASSVQGGGELFF
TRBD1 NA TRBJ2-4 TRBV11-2 TGTGCCAGCAGCCAGAGCACAGGGGCCGCCAAAAACATTCAGTACTTC CASSQSTGAAKNIQYF
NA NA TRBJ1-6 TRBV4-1 TGCGCCAGCAGCTACCTGGGGGACTATAATTCACCCCTCCACTTT CASSYLGDYNSPLHF
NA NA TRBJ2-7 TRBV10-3 TGTGCCATCAGTTATACAGGGCAGCAGTACTTC CAISYTGQQYF
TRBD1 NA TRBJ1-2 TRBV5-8 TGTGCCAGCAGCCGCGGGACAGGGGGCAACTATGGCTACACCTTC CASSRGTGGNYGYTF
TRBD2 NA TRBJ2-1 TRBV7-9 TGTGCCAGCAGCCAAAAAAAACGACTAGCGGGACGGATTCATGAGCAGTTCTTC CASSQKKRLAGRIHEQFF
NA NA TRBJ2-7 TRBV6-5 TGTGCCAGCAGTTACTCCCTGGGACGGGTCTCCTACGAGCAGTACTTC CASSYSLGRVSYEQYF
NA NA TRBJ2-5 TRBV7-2 TGTGCCAGCACCTTCTCCGTCCTGTCCGCAGAGACCCAGTACTTC CASTFSVLSAETQYF
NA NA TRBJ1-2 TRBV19 TGTGCCAGTAGTACCACGGGCGGACGGAACACCTTC CASSTTGGRNTF
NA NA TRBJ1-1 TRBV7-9 TGTGCCAGCAGCTTAGCGGGGGGGTCGGATGAAGCTTTCTTT CASSLAGGSDEAFF
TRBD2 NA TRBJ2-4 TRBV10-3 TGTGCCATCAGTGAGGGAACTAGCGGGCGCAACATTCAGTACTTC CAISEGTSGRNIQYF
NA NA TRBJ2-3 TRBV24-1 TGTGCCACCAGTGAACGGGACTCCGGGGATACGCAGTATTTT CATSERDSGDTQYF